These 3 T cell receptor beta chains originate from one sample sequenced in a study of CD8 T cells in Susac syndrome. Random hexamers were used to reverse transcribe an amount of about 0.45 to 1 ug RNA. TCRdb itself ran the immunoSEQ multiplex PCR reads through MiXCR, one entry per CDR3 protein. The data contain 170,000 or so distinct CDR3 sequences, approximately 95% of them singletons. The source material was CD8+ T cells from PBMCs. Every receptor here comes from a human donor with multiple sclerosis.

The DNA of the CDR3 is TGTGCCAGCAGAGGGACGGCCCATGGCTACACCTTC. It codes for CASRGTAHGYTF. This sequence joins TRBV6-5 and TRBJ1-2; D may be TRBD1 (5 bases). The CDR3 covers 12 residues. Per germline, CDR1 MNHEY and CDR2 SVGAGI. The V end was cut by 6 bases, the J end by 6 bases, with 11 bases between.

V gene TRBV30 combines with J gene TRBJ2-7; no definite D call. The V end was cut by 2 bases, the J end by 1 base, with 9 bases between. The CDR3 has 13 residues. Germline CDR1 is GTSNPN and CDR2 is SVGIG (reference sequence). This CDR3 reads CAWSPNGSYEQYF. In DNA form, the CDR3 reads TGTGCCTGGAGTCCTAATGGGTCCTACGAGCAGTACTTC.

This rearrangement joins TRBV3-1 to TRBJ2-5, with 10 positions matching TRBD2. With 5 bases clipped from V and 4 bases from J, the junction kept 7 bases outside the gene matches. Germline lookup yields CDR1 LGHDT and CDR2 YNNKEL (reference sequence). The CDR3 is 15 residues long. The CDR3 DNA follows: TGTGCCAGCAGCTTAACTAGCGGGACCGCAGAGACCCAGTACTTC. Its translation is CASSLTSGTAETQYF.